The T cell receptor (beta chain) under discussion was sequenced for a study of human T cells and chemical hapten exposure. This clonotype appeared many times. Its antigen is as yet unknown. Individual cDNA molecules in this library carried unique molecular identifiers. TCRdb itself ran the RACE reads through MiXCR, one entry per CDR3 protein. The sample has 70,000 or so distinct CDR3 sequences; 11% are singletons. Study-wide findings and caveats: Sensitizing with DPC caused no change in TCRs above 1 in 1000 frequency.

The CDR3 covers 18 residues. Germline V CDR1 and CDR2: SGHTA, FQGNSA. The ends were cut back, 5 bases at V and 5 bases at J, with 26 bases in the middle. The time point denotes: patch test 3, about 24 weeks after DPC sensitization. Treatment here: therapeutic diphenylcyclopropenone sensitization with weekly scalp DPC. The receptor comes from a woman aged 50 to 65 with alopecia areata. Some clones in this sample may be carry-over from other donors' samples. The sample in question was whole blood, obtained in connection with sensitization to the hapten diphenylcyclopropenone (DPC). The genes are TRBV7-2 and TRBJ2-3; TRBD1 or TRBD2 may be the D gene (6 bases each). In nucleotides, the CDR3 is TGTGCCAGCAGCCCGCCCTTTGGAGGGGGTAACGGGGTAGATACGCAGTATTTT. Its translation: CASSPPFGGGNGVDTQYF.